The sequence of this T cell receptor (beta chain) was determined in a study of cytomegalovirus exposure and HLA in healthy donors. Study observations and caveats: As a later analysis revealed, most CMV-associated TCR beta chains appeared HLA-restricted.

CDR1 is MDHEN and CDR2 is SYDVKM in the germline V gene. V shed 6 bases and J 8 bases; nucleotides not matched to a gene: 13. The CDR3 is 15 residues long. The study ran its PCR with 60 Vbeta and 13 Jbeta primers. Only in-frame clones appear in the TCRdb table, and some are missing; sequencing was by immunoSEQ multiplex PCR. The repertoire holds some 130,000 clones, with 75% to 90% as singletons. About this clone itself: Antigen: not known.

This clonotype was obtained from a man younger than 45 in good health and CMV-seronegative. Sequenced input: PBMCs. The gene calls are TRBV28 and TRBJ2-1, with 7 nucleotides matching TRBD1. This chain's CDR3 is CASSLPGQWRHEQFF. The CDR3 coding sequence is TGTGCCAGCAGCCTACCGGGACAGTGGCGCCATGAGCAGTTCTTC.